A selection of T cell receptor beta chains follows, all from one sample in a study of shared clonotypes between healthy human individuals. This table comes from immunoSEQ multiplex PCR, and its TCRdb copy is limited to in-frame clones, with some not included. This sample has 1,400,000 or so clones, with 98% found just once. Sequenced: naive CD4+ T cells sorted from blood. These receptors were obtained from a man younger than 40 in good health. The CDR3 runs from the conserved cysteine through the conserved F or W. Each record gives: J gene, clone size, D gene, V gene, CDR3 protein, CDR3 DNA. The D gene is left open where the match is weak. Clone size is given for some rows only: seen once, a few or many times, or a class if the clone is expanded.

j_call: TRBJ1-1; clone_size: -; d_call: TRBD1; v_call: TRBV10-3; cdr3_aa: CAISEGVWTGPEAFF; cdr3_nt: TGTGCCATCAGTGAGGGTGTATGGACAGGGCCTGAAGCTTTCTTT
j_call: TRBJ2-2; clone_size: -; d_call: -; v_call: TRBV7-8; cdr3_aa: CASSLERLNTGELFF; cdr3_nt: TGTGCCAGCAGCTTAGAGCGACTAAACACCGGGGAGCTGTTTTTT
j_call: TRBJ1-3; clone_size: -; d_call: -; v_call: TRBV5-1; cdr3_aa: CASSLERTGNTIYF; cdr3_nt: TGCGCCAGCAGCTTGGAAAGGACAGGAAACACCATATATTTT
j_call: TRBJ1-3; clone_size: -; d_call: -; v_call: TRBV9; cdr3_aa: CASSVGPPRNTIYF; cdr3_nt: TGTGCCAGCAGCGTAGGTCCCCCCCGAAACACCATATATTTT
j_call: TRBJ2-1; clone_size: -; d_call: TRBD2; v_call: TRBV29-1; cdr3_aa: CSTSGRDYNEQFF; cdr3_nt: TGCTCAACAAGCGGGAGGGACTACAATGAGCAGTTCTTC
j_call: TRBJ1-2; clone_size: -; d_call: -; v_call: TRBV5-1; cdr3_aa: CASSLGAHLPYGYTF; cdr3_nt: TGCGCCAGCAGCTTGGGGGCCCACCTCCCCTATGGCTACACCTTC
j_call: TRBJ1-1; clone_size: -; d_call: -; v_call: TRBV10-3; cdr3_aa: CAISEVENTEAFF; cdr3_nt: TGTGCCATCAGTGAAGTTGAGAACACTGAAGCTTTCTTT
j_call: TRBJ2-5; clone_size: -; d_call: -; v_call: TRBV28; cdr3_aa: CASSLTGSEETQYF; cdr3_nt: TGTGCCAGCAGTTTAACAGGGTCGGAAGAGACCCAGTACTTC
j_call: TRBJ2-7; clone_size: -; d_call: -; v_call: TRBV5-1; cdr3_aa: CASSFGSGTSYEQYF; cdr3_nt: TGCGCCAGCAGCTTCGGAAGCGGCACCTCCTACGAGCAGTACTTC
j_call: TRBJ1-3; clone_size: -; d_call: -; v_call: TRBV20-1; cdr3_aa: CSARDKNTIYF; cdr3_nt: TGCAGTGCTAGAGATAAAAACACCATATATTTT
j_call: TRBJ2-4; clone_size: once; d_call: TRBD2; v_call: TRBV15; cdr3_aa: CATSRSGGDIQYF; cdr3_nt: TGTGCCACCAGCAGATCCGGGGGGGACATTCAGTACTTC
j_call: TRBJ2-7; clone_size: once; d_call: -; v_call: TRBV4-1; cdr3_aa: CASSRGWQGATYEQYF; cdr3_nt: TGCGCCAGCAGCCGAGGATGGCAGGGAGCAACCTACGAGCAGTACTTC
j_call: TRBJ2-1; clone_size: -; d_call: TRBD2; v_call: TRBV5-5; cdr3_aa: CASSLEAGTNEQFF; cdr3_nt: TGTGCCAGCAGCTTGGAAGCGGGAACCAATGAGCAGTTCTTC
j_call: TRBJ2-5; clone_size: -; d_call: -; v_call: TRBV2; cdr3_aa: CASSYTRSQETQYF; cdr3_nt: TGTGCCAGCAGCTATACTAGGTCCCAGGAGACCCAGTACTTC
j_call: TRBJ2-2; clone_size: -; d_call: -; v_call: TRBV9; cdr3_aa: CASSVGIAYANTGELFF; cdr3_nt: TGTGCCAGCAGCGTAGGTATAGCGTACGCGAACACCGGGGAGCTGTTTTTT
j_call: TRBJ2-3; clone_size: -; d_call: -; v_call: TRBV4-3; cdr3_aa: CASSQAGAAFLTDTQYF; cdr3_nt: TGCGCCAGCAGCCAAGCCGGGGCCGCTTTTCTAACAGATACGCAGTATTTT
j_call: TRBJ2-1; clone_size: -; d_call: TRBD2; v_call: TRBV5-4; cdr3_aa: CASSRGLASNNEQFF; cdr3_nt: TGTGCCAGCAGTCGGGGACTAGCGAGTAACAATGAGCAGTTCTTC
j_call: TRBJ2-7; clone_size: -; d_call: TRBD1; v_call: TRBV5-1; cdr3_aa: CASSSQGALYEQYF; cdr3_nt: TGCGCCAGCAGCTCGCAGGGGGCCCTCTACGAGCAGTACTTC
j_call: TRBJ1-1; clone_size: -; d_call: -; v_call: TRBV5-1; cdr3_aa: CASSLAGINTEAFF; cdr3_nt: TGCGCCAGCAGCTTGGCAGGGATAAACACTGAAGCTTTCTTT
j_call: TRBJ1-4; clone_size: once; d_call: TRBD1; v_call: TRBV5-4; cdr3_aa: CASSLAGTDTTNEKLFF; cdr3_nt: TGTGCCAGCAGCTTGGCAGGGACAGACACAACTAATGAAAAACTGTTTTTT
j_call: TRBJ1-5; clone_size: -; d_call: TRBD1; v_call: TRBV19; cdr3_aa: CASRSTGGRVGNQPQHF; cdr3_nt: TGTGCCAGTAGGTCGACAGGGGGTAGGGTCGGCAATCAGCCCCAGCATTTT
j_call: TRBJ1-5; clone_size: -; d_call: TRBD1; v_call: TRBV23-1; cdr3_aa: CASTKGQVIEIPQHF; cdr3_nt: TGCGCCAGCACTAAGGGACAGGTGATCGAGATCCCCCAGCATTTT
j_call: TRBJ1-4; clone_size: -; d_call: -; v_call: TRBV2; cdr3_aa: CASSGLGGNEKLFF; cdr3_nt: TGTGCCAGCAGTGGGTTGGGGGGGAATGAAAAACTGTTTTTT
j_call: TRBJ2-5; clone_size: -; d_call: TRBD2; v_call: TRBV9; cdr3_aa: CASSATTGTSGMKETQYF; cdr3_nt: TGTGCCAGCAGCGCAACCACCGGGACTAGCGGGATGAAAGAGACCCAGTACTTC
j_call: TRBJ2-3; clone_size: -; d_call: TRBD2; v_call: TRBV11-2; cdr3_aa: CASSFRAGGMDTQYF; cdr3_nt: TGTGCCAGCAGCTTCCGAGCGGGAGGGATGGATACGCAGTATTTT
j_call: TRBJ2-1; clone_size: -; d_call: TRBD1; v_call: TRBV5-1; cdr3_aa: CASSRNPPGQGFDEQFF; cdr3_nt: TGCGCCAGCAGCAGAAACCCACCGGGACAGGGATTCGATGAGCAGTTCTTC
j_call: TRBJ1-1; clone_size: -; d_call: TRBD1; v_call: TRBV30; cdr3_aa: CAWKGANSEAFF; cdr3_nt: TGTGCCTGGAAGGGGGCGAATAGTGAAGCTTTCTTT
j_call: TRBJ1-4; clone_size: once; d_call: -; v_call: TRBV5-1; cdr3_aa: CASSSFGQHSNEKLFF; cdr3_nt: TGCGCCAGCAGCTCATTCGGACAGCATTCAAATGAAAAACTGTTTTTT
j_call: TRBJ2-5; clone_size: -; d_call: -; v_call: TRBV11-3; cdr3_aa: CASSQTPGTVGGETQYF; cdr3_nt: TGTGCCAGCAGCCAAACCCCCGGGACAGTGGGGGGGGAGACCCAGTACTTC
j_call: TRBJ2-2; clone_size: -; d_call: -; v_call: TRBV5-1; cdr3_aa: CASRSGSLGELFF; cdr3_nt: TGCGCCAGCAGGTCCGGGAGCCTCGGGGAGCTGTTTTTT
j_call: TRBJ2-1; clone_size: -; d_call: TRBD2; v_call: TRBV5-1; cdr3_aa: CASSPRASGGNNEQFF; cdr3_nt: TGCGCCAGCAGCCCCAGGGCTAGCGGGGGAAACAATGAGCAGTTCTTC
j_call: TRBJ2-7; clone_size: -; d_call: -; v_call: TRBV5-1; cdr3_aa: CASSLVAASSYEQYF; cdr3_nt: TGCGCCAGCAGCTTGGTAGCAGCGAGCTCCTACGAGCAGTACTTC